This T cell receptor (beta chain) was captured in a study of sequential checkpoint blockade in melanoma. In the study overall: First-line arms were nivolumab then ipilimumab, or the reverse, randomized 1:1.

This clone was counted between two and nine times. Generated by immunoSEQ multiplex PCR, the TCRdb table keeps only in-frame clones and is missing some. This repertoire shows about 21,000 clones, 75% to 85% found once; its top ten account for 30% to 45%. Germline V CDR1 and CDR2: LGHNT, FRNRAP. V was clipped by 5 bases and J by 5 bases, with 12 bases between them. The CDR3 is made up of 14 amino acids. Sample treatment: randomized to nivolumab then ipilimumab (arm A) or the reverse (arm B). From thawed PBMCs, live CD3+CD8+ cells negative for CD19 and CD56 were sorted. The V and J genes are TRBV12-5 and TRBJ2-2; D perhaps matches TRBD2 (5 bases). Sequencing was performed on CD8+ T cells sorted from blood (inferred from file names), taken from a patient given nivolumab and ipilimumab in sequence. The receptor comes from a human donor with melanoma. CDR3 sequence: CASGPTGYTGELFF. In DNA form, the CDR3 reads TGTGCTAGTGGTCCGACGGGGTATACCGGGGAGCTGTTTTTT.